This TCR beta chain was sequenced for a study of cytomegalovirus exposure and HLA in healthy donors (dated by TCRdb to the late 2010s). About the investigation overall: A later analysis indicated that the 120 or so validation repertoires were generated on the platform also employed for the approximately 690 repertoires of the first cohort. The study aimed to test whether cataloging public T cell receptors could reveal signatures of past pathogen exposure. Along with the approximately 700-subject first cohort, a separate validation cohort of more than 90 different subjects was used. To predict cytomegalovirus infection status, the study combined high-throughput TCR immunosequencing, statistical association of individual TCRs with disease status, and machine learning.

The CDR3 numbers 13 residues from cysteine through phenylalanine. The DNA shown is the 39-base CDR3, in frame from base 1. The junction carries 7 bases between V and J, which are trimmed by 2 bases and 2 bases respectively. Based on the germline V gene, the CDR1 and CDR2 sequences are MDHEN and SYDVKM. The donors belonged to the validation cohort of 90 to 150 subjects, which was separate from the approximately 700-subject first cohort. Comment on this clone: It has no known antigen specificity. Per-nucleotide qualities are absent, and no much larger clonotype sits a single base away.

General conclusions and limits of the study: In both the original and validation cohorts, the classifier was reported to diagnose cytomegalovirus status with high specificity and sensitivity. A few of the identified cytomegalovirus-associated TCR beta chains were confirmed in vitro to be specific for cytomegalovirus antigens. A later analysis had no HLA typing for the validation cohort, so co-occurrence there was scored across all 130 or so repertoires. The authors suggested that the approach could potentially be generalized to other disease states and immunological phenotypes. In a later analysis, TCRs clustered in the first cohort were found to also tend to co-occur in the 130 or so validation repertoires, with 90% to 95% of cluster scores above 0. Most TCR sequences were seen in very few donors, while some public TCRs were found in many individuals. The study gave a list of 150 to 200 TCR beta chains associated with cytomegalovirus.

Receptor amplification or capture employed the immunoSEQ multiplex PCR assay. As for how the authors treated the data: A statistical classification framework was built for diagnosing cytomegalovirus status from the catalog of TCR beta chain sequences. TCRdb's version of the immuneACCESS table is confined to in-frame rearrangements and falls short of the full clone set. An unresolved V gene accounts for under half of the shortfall where checked; the remainder is of unknown origin. For V, J and clone size, that table is used; D and trimming come from the DNA. The sample table lists about 120,000 clones, approximately 95% of them with a count of one. In total, the top ten clones hold around 1.7% of the sample.

In this chain, TRBV28 is recombined with TRBJ2-7; no confident D gene assignment can be made. This receptor was taken from a man aged 18 to 29 in good health and CMV-seronegative. Material for sequencing was PBMCs. The base sequence is TGTGCCAGCAGTTTAAAACAGCCCTACGAGCAGTACTTC. Its protein is CASSLKQPYEQYF.